This section outlines one T cell receptor (beta chain) sequence together with its context. Its specificity is unknown. These data are taken from a study of cytomegalovirus exposure and HLA in healthy donors. Study outcomes and limitations: Sequencing depth roughly uniform across donors was assumed in presence/absence analyses.

CDR3 size: 14 residues. V was shortened by 5 bases and J by 6 bases, with 14 bases between the two germline ends. The germline CDR1 and CDR2 sequences are MNHEY and SVGAGI. The PCR ran on 60 Vbeta and 13 Jbeta primers. In the study's own analysis: In a later analysis, approximately 73 million unique TCR beta chains included roughly 11 million shared by two or more donors. TCRdb's copy holds only in-frame clones and misses some; the assay was immunoSEQ multiplex PCR. V and J calls and clone size are given by that table; D and trimming were obtained from the DNA. The table shows 87,000 or so clones, with 75% to 85% occurring only once.

The sequence derives from a middle-aged woman in good health and CMV-seronegative. The V gene is TRBV6-5, the J gene TRBJ2-4; no clear D gene. The sequenced sample consisted of PBMCs. CDR3 in amino acids: CASSLYYMGNIQYF. The CDR3 nucleotides read TGTGCCAGCAGTCTCTACTATATGGGAAACATTCAGTACTTC.